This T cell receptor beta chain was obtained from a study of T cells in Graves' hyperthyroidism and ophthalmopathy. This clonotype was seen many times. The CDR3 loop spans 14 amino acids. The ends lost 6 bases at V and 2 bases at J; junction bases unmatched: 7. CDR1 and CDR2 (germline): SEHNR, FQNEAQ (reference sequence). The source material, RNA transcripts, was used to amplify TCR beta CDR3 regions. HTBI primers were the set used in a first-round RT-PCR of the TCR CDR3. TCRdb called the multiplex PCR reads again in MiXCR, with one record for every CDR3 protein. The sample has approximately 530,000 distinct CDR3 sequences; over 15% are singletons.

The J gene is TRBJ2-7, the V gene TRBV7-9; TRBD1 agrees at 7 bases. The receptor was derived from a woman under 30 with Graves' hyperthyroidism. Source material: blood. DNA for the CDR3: TGTGCCAGCAGTTTAACGGGGACAGCCTACGAGCAGTACTTC. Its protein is CASSLTGTAYEQYF. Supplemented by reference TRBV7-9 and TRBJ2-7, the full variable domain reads DTGVSQNPRHKITKRGQNVTFRCDPISEHNRLYWYRQTLGQGPEFLTYFQNEAQLEKSRLLSDRFSAERPKGSFSTLEIQRTEQGDSAMYLCASSLTGTAYEQYFGPGTRLTVT.